A single TCR beta chain is shown here with its context. Its binding antigen is unknown. There are no base qualities to consult, and no much larger clone falls within one base. This sample was taken from a study of cytomegalovirus exposure and HLA in healthy donors (dated by TCRdb to 2016 to 2017). In terms of the full investigation: In an earlier analysis of about 560 of the donors, 276 Gb of sequence data and some 100 million unique TCR beta sequences from 150 million to 200 million T cells were reported. Roughly 300 gigabases of sequencing data and roughly 81 million unique TCR sequences made up an early release that covered approximately 650 HLA-typed donors. Among the roughly 400 genotyped donors, approximately 81% belonged to the genetic ancestry cluster associated with self-reported Caucasian donors. The study aimed to test whether signatures of past pathogen exposure could be identified by cataloging public T cell receptors. The T cell repertoires of some 700 subjects were profiled by immunosequencing and related to cytomegalovirus serostatus. Along with the roughly 670-subject first cohort, a separate validation cohort of over a hundred different subjects was used. High-throughput TCR immunosequencing, statistical association of individual TCRs with disease status, and machine learning were combined to predict cytomegalovirus infection status. A later analysis re-examined previously published TCR beta repertoires from about 670 donors and added high-resolution HLA genotyping to investigate patterns of TCR occurrence. In the later analysis, no new phenotypic data were used to find candidate immune exposures; instead, reliance was placed on TCR beta sequences and their occurrence across donors. An earlier analysis of approximately 630 of the donors applied high-throughput TCR beta sequencing to assess whether each TCR beta V gene segment acted as functional or pseudogenic. Donor age, sex, ethnicity and CMV serostatus were compiled together with the repertoire data. Genome-wide SNP genotypes for about 65% of the roughly 700 donors were used in a later genetic analysis, which treated that subset as a discovery cohort. All discovery cohort repertoires had been generated on a single sequencing platform. Class I and class II HLA loci were covered by the typing at four-digit resolution. Typing coverage differed by locus: A, B, C, DRB1 and DQB1 were typed in roughly 620-630 donors, DQA1 in 500 to 550, DPA1 in nearly 610, and DPB1 in roughly 450. A handful of DR-DQ haplotypes were handled as single units for association and clustering because linkage in the cohort was strong. Among some 400 genotyped donors of the cohort, an average of around 220,000 unique TCR beta nucleotide sequences was sequenced per donor, of which 15% to 20% were non-productive.

The cohort comprised fewer than 700 healthy bone marrow donors. Cohort members were all nominally healthy when sampled, although unrecorded immune exposures were likely present. The donor tested CMV seropositive and was one of the 289 seropositive cohort members. A peripheral blood sample was provided by each donor, and peripheral blood mononuclear cells were used for TCR beta sequencing. Genomic DNA was extracted from the blood cell samples with the Qiagen DNeasy Blood Extraction Kit. Taken from cysteine to phenylalanine, the CDR3 has 19 residues. The sequence is cut down to CDR3 DNA, 57 bases in frame from base 1. Relative to germline, V is missing 6 bases and J is missing 1 base, with 15 bases of the junction outside any gene match. From the germline V gene, CDR1 is LGHNA and CDR2 is YNFKEQ. Library preparation was by the immunoSEQ multiplex PCR assay. The multiplex PCR relied on a mix of 60 forward primers for TCR Vbeta segments and 13 reverse primers for TCR Jbeta segments. A multiplex PCR assay on genomic DNA amplified the CDR3 region of rearranged TCR beta genes. Amplified TCR beta libraries were sequenced as 87-base-pair reads on the Illumina HiSeq System. Per the original workflow: Across the 500 to 850 repertoires, a later analysis counted roughly 84 million unique TCR beta chains, 9 million to 14 million of which were shared by at least two donors. To remove PCR and sequencing errors, raw reads were error-corrected and collapsed into unique sequences using a nearest-neighbor algorithm that merged closely related sequences. CDR3 sequences were aligned to IMGT reference sequences to assign V, D and J gene segments. For a sequence to be retained, a match of at least six nucleotides to both a V gene segment and a J gene segment was required. Rearrangements were classified as productive when the CDR3 lacked stop codons and remained in frame with V and J, and all other rearrangements were classified as non-productive. Following IMGT convention, CDR3 was defined as the stretch from the second conserved V-encoded cysteine to the conserved J-encoded phenylalanine. The earlier analysis of about 500 of the donors excluded sequences that lacked an unambiguous match to a single V gene segment. An earlier analysis of roughly 590 of the donors called V segments functional above 56.7% productive rearrangements and segregating when the between-donor standard deviation exceeded 5%. A statistical classification framework was developed to diagnose cytomegalovirus status using the catalog of TCR beta chain sequences. In a later analysis, TCR nucleotide sequences were compared against IMGT/GENE-DB human TR gene sequences so that V and J genes could be assigned. The TCRdist pipeline was used in a later analysis to assign CDR3 sequences and most-parsimonious VDJ recombination scenarios. A later analysis defined each TCR beta chain by its CDR3 amino acid sequence plus V-gene family, and excluded reads lacking a unique V-gene family. To address suspected cross-contamination and a sequencing artifact, a later analysis removed 592 highly shared, low-generation-probability nucleotide sequences. For each public chain, a later analysis derived a clonal expansion index from normalized ranks of inferred template counts within each repertoire. In a later analysis, generation probabilities were computed with a VDJ recombination model fitted to out-of-frame rearrangements, and the resulting probabilities were checked against IGoR. Hypergeometric tests were used in a later analysis to score TCR-TCR, TCR-HLA and TCR-CMV co-occurrence, with a repertoire-size bias correction applied to the TCR pairs. In a later analysis, false discovery rates were estimated by permuting HLA or CMV assignments 20 times. A later analysis grouped co-occurring TCRs with DBSCAN, adding TCRdist sequence similarity when clustering within HLA-allele-positive subsets. Repertoires with fewer than 30,000 or more than 120,000 public chains were left out of co-occurrence clustering, as were four to six repertoires with anomalous nucleotide sharing. TCRdb mirrors the immuneACCESS table, restricted to in-frame sequences. Some clones are absent from its copies; in checked studies, under half trace to an unresolved V gene, and the reason for the others is unknown. V and J calls and clone size are copied from that table; D and trimming were computed from the DNA. This sample is represented by 150,000 to 200,000 clones; about 76% of them were singletons. Approximately 0.36% of the sample lies in the top ten.

Overall study outcomes, separate from this receptor: In a later analysis, some 18,000 TCR beta sequences were associated with specific HLA alleles at a false discovery rate of 0.05. A total of fewer than 200 TCR beta chains were listed by the study as associated with cytomegalovirus. An association between a missense DCLRE1C variant and V-gene and J-gene trimming of TCR beta chains was found in a later genetic analysis and replicated in an independent cohort. The only immune exposure information available for the cohort was CMV serostatus. In vitro tests confirmed that a few of the cytomegalovirus-associated TCR beta chains recognize cytomegalovirus antigens. Because HLA typing was unavailable for some donors at each locus, only the typed subset was used in association tests. Most TCR sequences were seen in very few donors, while some public TCRs were found in many individuals. A later analysis found that TCR association rates varied across HLA loci, with DRB1 alleles showing the most associated TCRs and HLA-C alleles the fewest. The earlier analysis of about 600 of the donors excluded seventeen rarely observed V segments, including chromosome 9 orphons, because counts were too low. The authors suggested that the approach could potentially be generalized to other disease states and immunological phenotypes. The 87-base-pair reads could not distinguish some IMGT-functional V segments, including TRBV6-2 and TRBV6-3, so those segments were excluded. A further reported finding was that TCR beta sequences accurately predicted the HLA-A and HLA-B alleles for most subjects in the first cohort. A group of highly shared sequence variants was considered likely to be a technical artifact of the sequencing pipeline. Most CMV-associated TCR beta chains appeared to be HLA-restricted in a later analysis, and the HLA associations seemed to be driven largely by CMV exposure. Only TCR beta chains were sequenced in this cohort, and the absence of alpha or paired-chain data limited detectable features. In an earlier analysis of some 500 of the donors, most TCR beta V segments were observed in productive rearrangements about 90% or about 30% of the time, broadly matching IMGT annotations. Several of the top co-occurrence clusters appeared to be linked to parvovirus B19, influenza, CMV and Epstein-Barr virus, according to a later analysis. In a later genetic analysis, fewer N-insertions in productive TCRs were reported among donors in an Asian-associated ancestry cluster than the 666-donor mean. Assigning TCR associations to individual alleles was difficult when HLA alleles, especially DR and DQ, strongly co-occurred. A later analysis found that HLA-associated TCR beta chains were more clonally expanded and had lower generation probabilities than equally common non-associated chains. Correlated functional status among segregating V segments might reflect linkage disequilibrium, but an unknown experimental factor could not be ruled out. The classifier was reported to diagnose cytomegalovirus status with high specificity and sensitivity in both the original cohort and the validation cohort. Presence/absence analyses assumed roughly uniform sequencing depth across donors, an assumption that may not hold.

The sequenced sample was PBMCs. This TCR was sampled from a male donor in good health and CMV-seropositive. Recombination joined TRBV4-2 with TRBJ1-1, with TRBD1 matching 12 junction bases. The bases are TGTGCCAGCAGATCTTCTTGGGGGACAGGGGGCGAAGGGAACACTGAAGCTTTCTTT. The encoded protein is CASRSSWGTGGEGNTEAFF.